What follows are 20 T cell receptor beta chains derived from one specimen sequenced in a study of T cells in tuberculosis. Profiling relied on immunoSEQ multiplex PCR, and the TCRdb table lists in-frame clones only, not all of them. This table has tens of thousands of clones, under 95% appearing once. Cells were sorted from thawed PBMC rested overnight and stained with GMM-loaded CD1B tetramer, viability dye and anti-CD3. CD1B tetramers were loaded with Rhodococcus equi-derived C32 glucose monomycolate. The sequencing input was CD1b-GMM tetramer-negative cells sorted from PBMCs. The receptors originated from an adult woman with latent tuberculosis.

The genes are TRBV10-3 and TRBJ2-1, with 7 nucleotides matching TRBD2. The V and J ends lost 6 bases and 3 bases, in that order; junction bases with no gene match: 8. The germline gives CDR1 ENHRY, CDR2 SYGVKD. The CDR3 extends over 15 amino acids. The CDR3 loop reads CAIRSRLAVYNEQFF. The CDR3 nucleotides read TGTGCCATCAGGAGTCGCCTAGCGGTCTACAATGAGCAGTTCTTC.

This chain uses TRBV27 with TRBJ2-7; D is perhaps TRBD1 (5 bases). Trimming shortened V by 4 bases and J by 4 bases, and 5 bases separated the two germline ends. The CDR3 runs to 11 residues. The germline V gene encodes CDR1 MNHEY and CDR2 SMNVEV (reference sequence). CDR3: CASSSGYEQYF. The CDR3, as DNA: TGTGCCAGCAGTTCAGGGTACGAGCAGTACTTC.

The genes are TRBV5-1 and TRBJ1-6, with TRBD1 as a possible D gene (5 bases). Trimming cost V 1 base and J 6 bases, with 11 bases left between them. The CDR3 is 15 amino acids. CDR1 and CDR2 from the germline V gene are SGHRS and YFSETQ. Written as DNA, the CDR3 is TGCGCCAGCAGCTTGACAGGAAAATCTAATTCACCCCTCCACTTT. It specifies CASSLTGKSNSPLHF.

The chain is built from TRBV6-1 and TRBJ1-2, with D tentatively TRBD1 (6 bases). Trimming left V 5 bases short and J 6 bases short, with 10 bases between. From germline, CDR1 is MNHNS and CDR2 SASEGT. The CDR3 runs 12 residues. As DNA, the CDR3 is TGTGCCAGCAGTTCCGCAGGGGATGGCTACACCTTC. It is translated as CASSSAGDGYTF.

The gene calls are TRBV19 and TRBJ2-3; 10 nucleotides align to TRBD1. The CDR3 consists of 15 residues. The germline CDR1 and CDR2 sequences are LNHDA and SQIVND (reference sequence). The V segment lost 5 bases and the J segment 2 bases; nucleotides outside the gene matches: 4. CDR3 sequence reads: CASSLGQGFTDTQYF. For the CDR3, the DNA is TGTGCCAGTAGTTTGGGACAGGGGTTCACAGATACGCAGTATTTT.

The V call is TRBV27, the J call TRBJ2-5; tentative D call: TRBD1 (5 bases). The CDR3 extends over 14 amino acids. The V gene lost 2 bases and the J gene lost 2 bases, with 9 bases spanning the gap. Germline V gene lookup returns CDR1 MNHEY and CDR2 SMNVEV (reference sequence). Here the CDR3 reads CASSLLSGQETQYF. For the CDR3, the DNA is TGTGCCAGCAGTTTACTTTCAGGGCAAGAGACCCAGTACTTC.

This chain joins TRBV10-3 and TRBJ1-2; D call uncertain. The V gene lost 2 bases and the J gene lost 4 bases, with 8 bases spanning the gap. Germline-derived CDR1 and CDR2 are ENHRY and SYGVKD. The CDR3 runs to 13 residues. For the CDR3, the DNA is TGTGCCATCAGTGAGGAGGGTTCCTATGGCTACACCTTC. This encodes CAISEEGSYGYTF.

The chain uses TRBV7-8 and TRBJ1-5; 8 bases are shared with TRBD1. Germline CDR1 reads SGHVS; CDR2 reads FQNEAQ. This CDR3 contains 17 residues. V was clipped by 3 bases and J by 1 base; unmatched bases: 8. CDR3 nucleotide sequence: TGTGCCAGCAGCTTTTCCTTGACAGGGGAGAGCAATCAGCCCCAGCATTTT. As protein: CASSFSLTGESNQPQHF.

This clone was recorded only once. V usage is TRBV4-2 and J usage is TRBJ2-7; D is possibly TRBD2 (5 bases). There are 16 residues in the CDR3. With 0 bases removed from V and 0 bases from J, the gap between germline ends came to 12 bases. CDR1 is LGHNA, CDR2 YNFKEQ, per germline. CDR3 bases: TGTGCCAGCAGCCAAGATACGGGGAAGTCCTCCTACGAGCAGTACTTC. Amino acids: CASSQDTGKSSYEQYF.

The chain uses TRBV29-1 and TRBJ1-5, with a possible D match to TRBD1 (6 bases). Germline V CDR1 and CDR2: SQVTM, ANQGSEA. Trimming stripped 6 bases from V and 7 bases from J, with 10 bases between. The CDR3 length is 11 residues. The DNA for the CDR3 is TGCAGCGTAAAGGGGGGGCAGCCCCAGCATTTT. This gives the protein CSVKGGQPQHF.

V and J are TRBV7-2 and TRBJ2-6; 8 bases are shared with TRBD1. The CDR3 is 19 residues long. Germline CDR1 SGHTA, CDR2 FQGNSA. With 1 base clipped from V and 0 bases from J, the junction kept 8 bases outside the gene matches. As DNA, the CDR3 is TGTGCCAGCAGCTTAGTTGGGACAGGCAAACACTCTGGGGCCAACGTCCTGACTTTC. Translated, it gives CASSLVGTGKHSGANVLTF. Full variable domain (rest looked up from reference TRBV7-2 and TRBJ2-6): GAGVSQSPSNKVTEKGKDVELRCDPISGHTALYWYRQSLGQGLEFLIYFQGNSAPDKSGLPSDRFSAERTGGSVSTLTIQRTQQEDSAVYLCASSLVGTGKHSGANVLTFGAGSRLTVL.

The V gene is TRBV6-5, the J gene TRBJ1-2; 10 nucleotides agree with TRBD1. Germline V gene sequence: CDR1 MNHEY, CDR2 SVGAGI. This CDR3 region has 13 residues. J lost 4 bases, V lost 6 bases, and 2 bases had no gene match. The CDR3 is CASRGQGIYGYTF. The CDR3 DNA follows: TGTGCCAGCAGGGGACAGGGGATCTATGGCTACACCTTC.

The V gene is TRBV5-4, the J gene TRBJ1-2, with D possibly TRBD1 on 5 matching bases. The V gene's germline CDR1 is SGHNT and CDR2 YYREEE (reference sequence). This CDR3 spans 17 amino acids. V was cut by 0 bases and J by 0 bases, with 15 bases left in between. CDR3 coding DNA: TGTGCCAGCAGCTTGGGGGCGGGAGGGGTCGCTAACTATGGCTACACCTTC. Amino acid sequence: CASSLGAGGVANYGYTF.

CDR3 DNA: TGTGCCAGCAGCGAAGACAGGGGGCGAATAGACACCATATATTTT. This encodes CASSEDRGRIDTIYF. This rearrangement joins TRBV7-2 to TRBJ1-3; 10 bases map to TRBD1. This CDR3 is built from 15 residues. V trimming: 5 bases; J trimming: 8 bases; junction bases outside the gene matches: 9. Germline V gene sequence: CDR1 SGHTA, CDR2 FQGNSA.

In regard to this clone: The germline gene is not matched at one end of the junction; a read error may be the cause. The V and J genes are TRBV18 and TRBJ2-6, with TRBD1 matching over 10 bases. Germline V gene data show CDR1 as KGHSH and CDR2 as LQKENI. The CDR3 covers 15 residues. CDR3 sequence: CASSPVGQGGNVLTF. In DNA form, the CDR3 reads TGTGCCAGCTCACCGGTAGGACAGGGGGGCAACGTCCTGACTTTC.

This chain joins TRBV4-3 and TRBJ1-2; a possible D gene is TRBD1 (5 bases). Trimming took 0 bases from V and 4 from J, leaving 9 bases between them. The CDR3 sequence is 14 residues long. The germline V gene encodes CDR1 LGHNA and CDR2 YSLEER. The CDR3 protein is CASSQDWGGYGYTF. The CDR3 DNA is TGCGCCAGCAGCCAAGATTGGGGGGGCTATGGCTACACCTTC.

The rearrangement joins TRBV7-9 to TRBJ2-5, with 13 bases lining up with TRBD2. CDR1 SEHNR and CDR2 FQNEAQ come from the germline V gene (reference sequence). The CDR3 is 17 amino acids. V lost 5 bases, J lost 2 bases, and 8 bases stayed unmatched. Here the CDR3 reads CASSLGLAGIFQETQYF. DNA of the CDR3: TGTGCCAGCAGCCTGGGACTAGCGGGGATTTTTCAAGAGACCCAGTACTTC.

The chain joins TRBV5-4 to TRBJ2-4; 7 positions match TRBD1. This CDR3 contains 13 residues. V lost 2 bases to trimming and J lost 6 bases; unmatched junction nucleotides: 2. Germline loops: CDR1 SGHNT, CDR2 YYREEE (reference sequence). CDR3 region: CASSFGTANIQYF. The CDR3 DNA is TGTGCCAGCAGCTTCGGGACAGCAAACATTCAGTACTTC. Looking up the rest from reference TRBV5-4 and TRBJ2-4 gives the full variable domain: ETGVTQSPTHLIKTRGQQVTLRCSSQSGHNTVSWYQQALGQGPQFIFQYYREEENGRGNFPPRFSGLQFPNYSSELNVNALELDDSALYLCASSFGTANIQYFGAGTRLSVL.

The chain employs TRBV7-3 and TRBJ2-2; D possibly corresponds to TRBD1 (5 bases). The V end was cut by 3 bases, the J end by 3 bases, with 8 bases between. The CDR3 loop spans 14 amino acids. Germline V gives CDR1 SGHTA, CDR2 FQGTGA. The CDR3 nucleotides read TGTGCCAGCAGCTTCTTAGGGGACACCGGGGAGCTGTTTTTT. Protein: CASSFLGDTGELFF. Drawing the rest from reference TRBV7-3 and TRBJ2-2, the complete variable domain is GAGVSQTPSNKVTEKGKYVELRCDPISGHTALYWYRQSLGQGPEFLIYFQGTGAADDSGLPNDRFFAVRPEGSVSTLKIQRTERGDSAVYLCASSFLGDTGELFFGEGSRLTVL.

The rearrangement links TRBV6-4 to TRBJ2-3; tentative D call: TRBD2 (6 bases). The CDR3 is 16 amino acids. V dropped 2 bases and J dropped 0 bases, with 12 bases sitting between them. The germline V gene has CDR1 MRHNA and CDR2 SNTAGT. CDR3 bases: TGTGCCAGCAGTGACCGGCCGGGGACTAGCACAGATACGCAGTATTTT. This translates into CASSDRPGTSTDTQYF.